This T cell receptor beta chain was identified during a study of T-cell reconstitution after alpha-beta-depleted transplantation in children. Preparation of the TCRbeta library used unique molecular identifiers. A single record per CDR3 protein comes from TCRdb applying MiXCR to the PCR reads. The sample carries about 540,000 distinct CDR3 sequences, approximately 20% recorded once. In this sample, this clonotype turned up a few times. This CDR3 contains 13 residues. V shed 5 bases and J shed 7 bases, with 9 bases lying between them. The sequences come from PBMCs from the stem cell graft donor, collected from the stem cell graft. The chain links TRBV12-3 or TRBV12-4 to TRBJ1-6; D uncertain. The receptor was derived from a human donor who donated a stem cell graft to a child with acute lymphoblastic leukemia. CDR3 region: CASSGSRNSPLHF. The CDR3 nucleotides read TGTGCCAGCAGTGGCTCCCGAAATTCACCCCTCCACTTT.